This T cell receptor (beta chain) was captured in a study of blood T cell repertoires in COVID-19. Study-level background: Collection of acute and convalescent COVID-19 samples took place in the United States, Italy and Spain.

The length of the CDR3 is 16 residues. CDR1 is SGHAT, CDR2 FQNNGV, per germline. V dropped 5 bases and J dropped 1; count of bases not matched to a gene: 6. The data were produced by immunoSEQ multiplex PCR, yet TCRdb's version contains in-frame clones alone and is incomplete. Of 52,000 or so clones in the sample, 85% to 90% were seen once. This rearrangement joins TRBV11-2 to TRBJ2-7; 12 nucleotides line up with TRBD1. The receptor comes from a human donor in a cohort sampled during active COVID-19. What was sequenced was peripheral blood. CDR3 sequence (DNA): TGTGCCAGCAGCCCTCTGGGACAGGGGGCTTCCTACGAGCAGTACGTC. Translation gives CASSPLGQGASYEQYV.